This T cell receptor beta chain is from a study of blood T cell repertoires in COVID-19. Study as a whole: Italy, Spain and the United States were the sources of the convalescent and acute COVID-19 samples. In each case, the material was cDNA or gDNA derived from T cells, B-cell-depleted T cells, or PBMCs.

Trimming removed 0 bases at V and 0 bases at J, with 12 bases between. This CDR3 region has 17 residues. Germline-derived CDR1 and CDR2 are LGHNA and YSLEER. Per the original methods: The authors estimated nucleated cell counts from reference gene primer amplification. Sequencing was performed with immunoSEQ multiplex PCR; in TCRdb, only in-frame clones are kept and a portion is missing. The DNA was the basis for D and trimming; V, J and clone size are from that table. The repertoire includes fewer than 80,000 clones, 90% of them detected once, and 2% to 3% sits in the top ten. The V call is TRBV4-3, the J call TRBJ2-4; a weak D match, TRBD2 (5 bases). This receptor was taken from a human donor in a cohort sampled during active COVID-19. Material for sequencing was peripheral blood. The CDR3 bases are TGCGCCAGCAGCCAAGAATCTGGAGGAATAGCCAAAAACATTCAGTACTTC. The encoded protein is CASSQESGGIAKNIQYF.